This TCR beta chain came from a study of tumor-infiltrating lymphocytes in primary liver carcinoma. cDNA specific to TCR beta was made from approximately 500 ng of total RNA, with a constant-region primer employed for priming. Three nested multiplex PCR rounds, a slightly modified ARM-PCR, produced the libraries for TCR beta. For roughly 10 cycles apiece, the opening two PCR rounds ran with TRBV1-TRBV30 forward primers and a C-beta reverse primer. TCRdb reprocessed the multiplex PCR reads via MiXCR and lists one record per CDR3 protein. The sample lists fewer than 85,000 distinct CDR3 sequences, around 66% occurring once. Co-extracted RNA and DNA came from around 18-30 mg of unsorted bulk tissue. Looked up from germline, CDR1 is SGHDT and CDR2 is YYEEEE. The CDR3 spans 15 residues. J lost 3 bases, V lost 3 bases, and 8 bases had no gene match. Turning to this clonotype: Just one base apart from a much larger clone, this may be a read error.

This chain joins TRBV5-6 and TRBJ2-7; 8 bases line up with TRBD2. This clonotype was obtained from a middle-aged man with primary liver carcinoma and hepatitis B virus infection. Sequencing used tumor-adjacent normal liver tissue. The CDR3 DNA sequence: TGTGCCAGCAGCTGTCCCGGGACTAGGGACTACGAGCAGTACTTC. This encodes CASSCPGTRDYEQYF.